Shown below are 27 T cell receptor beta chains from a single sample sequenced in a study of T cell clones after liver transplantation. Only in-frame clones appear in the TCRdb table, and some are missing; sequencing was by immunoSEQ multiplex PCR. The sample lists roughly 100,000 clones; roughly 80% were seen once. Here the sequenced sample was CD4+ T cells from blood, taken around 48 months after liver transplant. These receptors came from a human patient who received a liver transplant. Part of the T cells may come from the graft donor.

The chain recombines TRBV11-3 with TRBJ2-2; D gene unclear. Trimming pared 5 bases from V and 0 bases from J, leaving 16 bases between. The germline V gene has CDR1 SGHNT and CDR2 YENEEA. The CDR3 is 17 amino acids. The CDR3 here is CASSVSGRPANTGELFF. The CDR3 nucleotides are TGTGCCAGCAGCGTTAGTGGCAGACCCGCGAACACCGGGGAGCTGTTTTTT.

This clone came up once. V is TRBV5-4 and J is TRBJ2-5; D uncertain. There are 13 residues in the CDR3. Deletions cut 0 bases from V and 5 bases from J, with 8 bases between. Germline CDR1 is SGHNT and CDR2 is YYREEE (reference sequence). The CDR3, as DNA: TGTGCCAGCAGCTTGGTGTCAGAGGAGACCCAGTACTTC. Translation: CASSLVSEETQYF.

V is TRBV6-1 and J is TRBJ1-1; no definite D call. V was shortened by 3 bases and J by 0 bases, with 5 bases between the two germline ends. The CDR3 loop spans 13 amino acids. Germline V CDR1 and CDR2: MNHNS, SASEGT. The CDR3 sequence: CASSDRMNTEAFF. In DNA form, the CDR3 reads TGTGCCAGCAGTGACAGGATGAACACTGAAGCTTTCTTT.

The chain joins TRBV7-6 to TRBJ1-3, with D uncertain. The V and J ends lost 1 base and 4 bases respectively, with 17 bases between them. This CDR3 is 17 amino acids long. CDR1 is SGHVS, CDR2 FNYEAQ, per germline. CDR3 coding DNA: TGTGCCAGCAGCTTAGGAACCAAGCGGGCCCAAGGAAACACCATATATTTT. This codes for CASSLGTKRAQGNTIYF.

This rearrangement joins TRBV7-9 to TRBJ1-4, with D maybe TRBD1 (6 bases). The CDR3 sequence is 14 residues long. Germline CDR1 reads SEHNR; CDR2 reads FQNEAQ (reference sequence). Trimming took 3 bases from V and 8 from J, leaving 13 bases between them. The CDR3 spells CASSLGQGREKLFF. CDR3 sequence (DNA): TGTGCCAGCAGCTTGGGGCAGGGGAGGGAAAAACTGTTTTTT. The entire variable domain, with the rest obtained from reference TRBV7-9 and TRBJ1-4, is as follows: DTGVSQNPRHKITKRGQNVTFRCDPISEHNRLYWYRQTLGQGPEFLTYFQNEAQLEKSRLLSDRFSAERPKGSFSTLEIQRTEQGDSAMYLCASSLGQGREKLFFGSGTQLSVL.

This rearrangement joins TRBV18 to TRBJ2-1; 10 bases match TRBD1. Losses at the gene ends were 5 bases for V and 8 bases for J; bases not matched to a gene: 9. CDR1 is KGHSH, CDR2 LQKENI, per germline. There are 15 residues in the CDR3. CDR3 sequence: CASSVLGTGDYEQFF. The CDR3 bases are TGTGCCAGCTCAGTACTAGGGACAGGGGATTATGAGCAGTTCTTC.

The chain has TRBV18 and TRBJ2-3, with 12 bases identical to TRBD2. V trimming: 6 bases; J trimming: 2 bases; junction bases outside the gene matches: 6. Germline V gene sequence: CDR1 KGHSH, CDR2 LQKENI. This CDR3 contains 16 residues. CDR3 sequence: CASSATSGGYTDTQYF. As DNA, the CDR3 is TGTGCCAGCTCTGCTACTAGCGGGGGGTACACAGATACGCAGTATTTT. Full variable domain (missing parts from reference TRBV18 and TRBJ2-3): NAGVMQNPRHLVRRRGQEARLRCSPMKGHSHVYWYRQLPEEGLKFMVYLQKENIIDESGMPKERFSAEFPKEGPSILRIQQVVRGDSAAYFCASSATSGGYTDTQYFGPGTRLTVL.

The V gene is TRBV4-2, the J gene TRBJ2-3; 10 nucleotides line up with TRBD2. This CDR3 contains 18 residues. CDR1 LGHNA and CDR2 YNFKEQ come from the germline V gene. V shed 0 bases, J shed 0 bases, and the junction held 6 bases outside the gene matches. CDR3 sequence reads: CASSQERAGGLSTDTQYF. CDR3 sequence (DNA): TGTGCCAGCAGCCAAGAGCGAGCGGGGGGGCTGAGCACAGATACGCAGTATTTT.

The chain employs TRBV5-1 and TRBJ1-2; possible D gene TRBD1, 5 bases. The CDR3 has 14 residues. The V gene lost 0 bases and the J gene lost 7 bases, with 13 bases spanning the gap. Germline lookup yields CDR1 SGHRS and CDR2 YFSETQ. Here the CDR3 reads CASSLGSAGGGYTF. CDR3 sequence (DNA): TGCGCCAGCAGCTTGGGGTCCGCCGGGGGTGGCTACACCTTC.

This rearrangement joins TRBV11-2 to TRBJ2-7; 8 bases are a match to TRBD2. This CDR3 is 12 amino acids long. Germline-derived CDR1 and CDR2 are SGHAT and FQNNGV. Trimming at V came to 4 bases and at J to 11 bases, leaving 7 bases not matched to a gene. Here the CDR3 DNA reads TGTGCCAGCAGCTGGCCCGGGGGGGTTGAGTACTTC. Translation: CASSWPGGVEYF.

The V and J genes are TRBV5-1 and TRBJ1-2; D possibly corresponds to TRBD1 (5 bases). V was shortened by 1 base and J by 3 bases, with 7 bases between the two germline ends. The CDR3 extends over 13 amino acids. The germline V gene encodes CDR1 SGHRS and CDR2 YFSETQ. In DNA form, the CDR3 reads TGCGCCAGCAGCTTGAGGGGTGACTATGGCTACACCTTC. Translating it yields CASSLRGDYGYTF.

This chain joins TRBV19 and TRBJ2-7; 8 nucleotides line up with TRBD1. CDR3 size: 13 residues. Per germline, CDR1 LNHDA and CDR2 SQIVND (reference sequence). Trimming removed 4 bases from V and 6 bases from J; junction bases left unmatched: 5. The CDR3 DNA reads TGTGCCAGTAGTAACCAGGGGGCTGGCGAGCAGTACTTC. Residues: CASSNQGAGEQYF.

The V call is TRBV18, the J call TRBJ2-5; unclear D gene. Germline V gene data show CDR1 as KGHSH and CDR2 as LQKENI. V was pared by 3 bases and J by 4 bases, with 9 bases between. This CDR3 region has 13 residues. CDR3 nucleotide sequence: TGTGCCAGCTCACCGATGGATGGAGAGACCCAGTACTTC. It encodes CASSPMDGETQYF.

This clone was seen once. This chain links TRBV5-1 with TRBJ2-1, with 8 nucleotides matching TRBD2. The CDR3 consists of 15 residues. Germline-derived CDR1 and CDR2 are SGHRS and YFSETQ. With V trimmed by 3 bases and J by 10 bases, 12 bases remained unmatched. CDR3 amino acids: CASSSDDSGGLEQFF. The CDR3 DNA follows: TGCGCCAGCAGCTCCGACGACAGCGGGGGACTCGAGCAGTTCTTC.

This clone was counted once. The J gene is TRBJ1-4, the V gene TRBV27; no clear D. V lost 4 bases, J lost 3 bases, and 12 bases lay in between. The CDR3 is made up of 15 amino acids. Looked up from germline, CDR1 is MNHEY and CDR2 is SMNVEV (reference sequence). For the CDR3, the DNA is TGTGCCAGCAGTTCGAGGGCCACATCTAATGAAAAACTGTTTTTT. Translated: CASSSRATSNEKLFF. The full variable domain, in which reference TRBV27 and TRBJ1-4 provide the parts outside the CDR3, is EAQVTQNPRYLITVTGKKLTVTCSQNMNHEYMSWYRQDPGLGLRQIYYSMNVEVTDKGDVPEGYKVSRKEKRNFPLILESPSPNQTSLYFCASSSRATSNEKLFFGSGTQLSVL.

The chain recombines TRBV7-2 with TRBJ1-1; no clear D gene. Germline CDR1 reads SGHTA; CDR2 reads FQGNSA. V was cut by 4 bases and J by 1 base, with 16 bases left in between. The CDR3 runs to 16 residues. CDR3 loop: CASSYGLGIGNTEAFF. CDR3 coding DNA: TGTGCCAGCAGCTATGGGCTGGGGATAGGGAACACTGAAGCTTTCTTT. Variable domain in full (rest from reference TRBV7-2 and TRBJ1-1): GAGVSQSPSNKVTEKGKDVELRCDPISGHTALYWYRQSLGQGLEFLIYFQGNSAPDKSGLPSDRFSAERTGGSVSTLTIQRTQQEDSAVYLCASSYGLGIGNTEAFFGQGTRLTVV.

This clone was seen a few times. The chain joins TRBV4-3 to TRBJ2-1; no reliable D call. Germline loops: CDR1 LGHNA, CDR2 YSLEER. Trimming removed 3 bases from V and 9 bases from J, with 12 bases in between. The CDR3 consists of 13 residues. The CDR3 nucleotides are TGCGCCAGCAGCCAGCCCGGACGGGTTGAGCAGTTCTTC. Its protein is CASSQPGRVEQFF.

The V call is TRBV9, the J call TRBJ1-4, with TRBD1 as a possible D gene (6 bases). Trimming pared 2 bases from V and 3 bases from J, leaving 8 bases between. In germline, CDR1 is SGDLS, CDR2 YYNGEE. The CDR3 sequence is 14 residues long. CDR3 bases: TGTGCCAGCAGCGTCGGACAGTCTAATGAAAAACTGTTTTTT. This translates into CASSVGQSNEKLFF.

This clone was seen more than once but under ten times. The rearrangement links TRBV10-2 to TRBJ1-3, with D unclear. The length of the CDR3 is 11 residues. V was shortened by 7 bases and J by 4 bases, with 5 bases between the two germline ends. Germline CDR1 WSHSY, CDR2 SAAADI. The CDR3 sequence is CASTSGNTIYF. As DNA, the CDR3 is TGCGCCAGCACTAGCGGAAACACCATATATTTT.

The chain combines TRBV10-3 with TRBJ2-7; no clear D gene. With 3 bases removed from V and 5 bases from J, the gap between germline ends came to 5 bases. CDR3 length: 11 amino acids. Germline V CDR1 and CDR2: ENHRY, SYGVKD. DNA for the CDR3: TGTGCCATCAGTGAACTAAACGAGCAGTACTTC. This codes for CAISELNEQYF.

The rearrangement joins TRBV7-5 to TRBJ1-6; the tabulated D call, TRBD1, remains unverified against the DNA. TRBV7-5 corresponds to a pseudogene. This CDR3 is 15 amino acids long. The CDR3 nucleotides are TGTGTCAGAAGCCCGGACAGGGAGGTTAATTCACCCCTCCACTTT. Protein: CVRSPDREVNSPLHF.

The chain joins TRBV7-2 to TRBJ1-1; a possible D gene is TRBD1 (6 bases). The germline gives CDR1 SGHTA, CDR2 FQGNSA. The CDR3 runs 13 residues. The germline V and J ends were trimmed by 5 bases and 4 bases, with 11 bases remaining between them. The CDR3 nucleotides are TGTGCCAGCAGCGAGCGACAGGCCACTGAAGCTTTCTTT. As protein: CASSERQATEAFF. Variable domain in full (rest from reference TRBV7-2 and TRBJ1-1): GAGVSQSPSNKVTEKGKDVELRCDPISGHTALYWYRQSLGQGLEFLIYFQGNSAPDKSGLPSDRFSAERTGGSVSTLTIQRTQQEDSAVYLCASSERQATEAFFGQGTRLTVV.

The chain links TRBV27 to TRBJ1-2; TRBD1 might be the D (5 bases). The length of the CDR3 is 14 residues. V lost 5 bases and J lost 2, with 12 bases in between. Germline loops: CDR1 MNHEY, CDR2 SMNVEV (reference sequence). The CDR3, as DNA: TGTGCCAGCAGTGCCCGGGGGGACAACTATGGCTACACCTTC. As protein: CASSARGDNYGYTF.

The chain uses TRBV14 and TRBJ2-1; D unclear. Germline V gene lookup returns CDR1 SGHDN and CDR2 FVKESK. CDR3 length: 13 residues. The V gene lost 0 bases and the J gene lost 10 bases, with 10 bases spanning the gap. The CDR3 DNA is TGTGCCAGCAGCCAAGACAGATCCAGGGAGCAGTTCTTC. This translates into CASSQDRSREQFF.

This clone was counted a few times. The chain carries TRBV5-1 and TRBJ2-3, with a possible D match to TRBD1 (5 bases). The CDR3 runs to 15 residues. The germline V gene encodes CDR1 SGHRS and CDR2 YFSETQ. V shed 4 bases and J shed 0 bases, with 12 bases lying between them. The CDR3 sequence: CASSGYGASTDTQYF. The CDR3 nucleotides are TGCGCCAGCAGCGGTTATGGGGCTAGCACAGATACGCAGTATTTT.

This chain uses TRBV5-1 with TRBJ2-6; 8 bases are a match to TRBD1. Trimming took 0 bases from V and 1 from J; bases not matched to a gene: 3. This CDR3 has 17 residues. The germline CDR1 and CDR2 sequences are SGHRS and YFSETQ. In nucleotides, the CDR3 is TGCGCCAGCAGCTTGGGGACAGGGATGTCTGGGGCCAACGTCCTGACTTTC. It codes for CASSLGTGMSGANVLTF.

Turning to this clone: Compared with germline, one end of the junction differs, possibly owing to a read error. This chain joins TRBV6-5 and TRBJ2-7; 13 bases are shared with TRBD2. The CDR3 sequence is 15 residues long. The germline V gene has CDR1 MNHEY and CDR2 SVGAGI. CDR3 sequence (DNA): TGTGCCCCTCCGGGACTAGCGGGGTACTCCCACGAGCAGTACTTC. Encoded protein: CAPPGLAGYSHEQYF.